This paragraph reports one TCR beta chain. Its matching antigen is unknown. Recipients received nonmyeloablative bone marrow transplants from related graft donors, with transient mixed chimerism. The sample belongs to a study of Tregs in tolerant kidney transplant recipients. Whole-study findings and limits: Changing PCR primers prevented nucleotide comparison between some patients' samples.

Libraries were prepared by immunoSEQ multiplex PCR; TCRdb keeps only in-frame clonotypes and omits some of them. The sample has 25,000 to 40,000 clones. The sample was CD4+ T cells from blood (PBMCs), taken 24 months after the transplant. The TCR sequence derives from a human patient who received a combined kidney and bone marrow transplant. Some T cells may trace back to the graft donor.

CDR3 bases read: TGTGCCAGCGAGGGCAACACAGATACG. Encoded protein: CASEGNTDT. The entire CDR3 protein reads CASEGNTDTQYF. The V gene is TRBV28, the J gene TRBJ2-3; D may be TRBD2 (5 bases). The sequenced fragment ends 3 residues before the CDR3 boundary, so the rest is inferred from the germline J gene. CDR3 length: 12 amino acids. Between the trimmed V and J ends, which lost 8 bases and 2 bases, there was a span of 8 bases. Germline V gene lookup returns CDR1 MDHEN and CDR2 SYDVKM.